This T cell receptor beta chain was sequenced in a study of blood T cell repertoires in COVID-19. Looking at the study overall: Spain, Italy and the United States supplied samples that represented acute and convalescent COVID-19. Sample material is recorded as cDNA or gDNA derived from T cells, B-cell-depleted T cells, or PBMCs.

Trimming at V came to 2 bases and at J to 4 bases, leaving 14 bases not matched to a gene. CDR1 GTSNPN and CDR2 SVGIG come from the germline V gene (reference sequence). There are 17 residues in the CDR3. In the source study's methods: Amplifying reference gene primers gave estimates of nucleated cell counts. The assay was immunoSEQ multiplex PCR, and TCRdb's table has in-frame clones only and misses some. The DNA was the basis for D and trimming; V, J and clone size are from that table. This table has around 220,000 clones, approximately 79% appearing once. This clone was recorded a few times. The chain combines TRBV30 with TRBJ1-5; TRBD1 agrees at 7 bases. This clonotype was obtained from a woman between 40 and 50 years old with active or convalescent COVID-19. Material: peripheral blood. The DNA for the CDR3 is TGTGCCTGGAGTCCGGGACAGCCACCCCGAGGGAATCAGCCCCAGCATTTT. Translated: CAWSPGQPPRGNQPQHF.